This is a list of T cell receptor beta chains from one sample in a study of tumour-infiltrating T cells in Burkitt lymphoma. Assay: immunoSEQ multiplex PCR; the TCRdb copy retains only in-frame clones and omits some. The table includes tens of thousands of clones, 31% detected once. The specimen sequenced was tumor tissue. The receptors were sampled from a human donor with Burkitt lymphoma. CDR3s include the opening cysteine and the closing phenylalanine or tryptophan. A D gene is named only where the DNA matches it firmly. Clone size appears in some rows only: once, few, many, or a class for an expanded clone.

size	D	V	J	DNA	CDR3
NA	TRBD2	TRBV15	TRBJ2-5	TGTGCCACCAGCAGAGCTAGCGGGTTTGAGACCCAGTACTTC	CATSRASGFETQYF
NA	NA	TRBV2	TRBJ2-2	TGTGCCAGCAGTGCCGAGGGAAGGAACACCGGGGAGCTGTTTTTT	CASSAEGRNTGELFF
NA	NA	TRBV7-9	TRBJ2-7	TGTGCCAGCAGCCAAGGGGCGGGTCTGACCTACGAGCAGTACTTC	CASSQGAGLTYEQYF
few	NA	TRBV30	TRBJ1-2	TGTGCCTGGATGGGACCACGGAGGGGCTACACCTTC	CAWMGPRRGYTF
NA	NA	TRBV6-5	TRBJ2-3	TGTGCCAGCAGTTACGATGCTAGAGTATTTCCAGATACGCAGTATTTT	CASSYDARVFPDTQYF
NA	NA	TRBV28	TRBJ2-7	TGTGCCAGCAGTTCCCACAGGGCTAACACCTACGAGCAGTACTTC	CASSSHRANTYEQYF
NA	TRBD1	TRBV5-1	TRBJ2-2	TGCGCCAGCAGCCCGGGACAGGGGGCAGTCGGGGAGCTGTTTTTT	CASSPGQGAVGELFF
few	NA	TRBV7-2	TRBJ2-7	TGTGCCAGCAGCCCCTCCAGGGTTTCCTACGAGCAGTACTTC	CASSPSRVSYEQYF
few	TRBD1	TRBV9	TRBJ1-2	TGTGCCAGCAGCGAGGGGACAGAGAACTATGGCTACACCTTC	CASSEGTENYGYTF
medium-sized	NA	TRBV4-2	TRBJ1-5	TGTGCCAGCAGCCAAGATTGGGGTAGCAATCAGCCCCAGCATTTT	CASSQDWGSNQPQHF
NA	TRBD1	TRBV2	TRBJ1-2	TGTGCCAGCAGCGGGACAGGGGGGGCCTACACCTTC	CASSGTGGAYTF
NA	NA	TRBV5-1	TRBJ2-7	TGCGCCAGCAGCTTGGGACAGGGACTTTCCTACGAGCAGTACTTC	CASSLGQGLSYEQYF
few	NA	TRBV7-9	TRBJ1-1	TGTGCCAGCAGCTTAGTCGTGGGCAGGGACGCTGAAGCTTTCTTT	CASSLVVGRDAEAFF
NA	NA	TRBV5-4	TRBJ1-1	TGTGCCAGCAGCTTGGTGGGGGGGACGAACACTGAAGCTTTCTTT	CASSLVGGTNTEAFF
NA	TRBD2	TRBV5-1	TRBJ2-5	TGCGCCAGCAGCCCGACTAGCGGGGGCCAAGAGACCCAGTACTTC	CASSPTSGGQETQYF
NA	NA	TRBV5-4	TRBJ2-1	TGTGCCAGCAGCTACTACAATGAGCAGTTCTTC	CASSYYNEQFF
few	NA	TRBV6-1	TRBJ1-2	TGTGCCAGCAGTGAAGGGGAGGAATACTATGGCTACACCTTC	CASSEGEEYYGYTF
few	NA	TRBV5-6	TRBJ1-5	TGTGCCAGCAGCCCTTTCCTCGGGCCCCAGCATTTT	CASSPFLGPQHF
NA	NA	TRBV6-5	TRBJ1-3	TGTGCCAGCACCTCGGAACAGGGCACTGGAAACACCATATATTTT	CASTSEQGTGNTIYF
NA	NA	TRBV19	TRBJ2-2	TGTGCCAGTAGTATAGAAGGACGGGCGGTCGGGGAGCTGTTTTTT	CASSIEGRAVGELFF
NA	TRBD1	TRBV6-5	TRBJ1-2	TGTGCCAGCAGCCCCGACAGGGGAAACTATGGCTACACCTTC	CASSPDRGNYGYTF
few	TRBD2	TRBV6-1	TRBJ2-7	TGTGCCAGCCTGCGGGGGGGGTTATACGAGCAGTACTTC	CASLRGGLYEQYF
few	NA	TRBV20-1	TRBJ2-7	TGCAGTGCTAGTGGACTCGAGCAGTACTTC	CSASGLEQYF
NA	NA	TRBV7-8	TRBJ1-1	TGTGCCAGCAGCTTTACGGCGAACACTGAAGCTTTCTTT	CASSFTANTEAFF
NA	NA	TRBV27	TRBJ2-2	TGTGCCAGCAGTTTCCACCCACCGCCCGGGGAGCTGTTTTTT	CASSFHPPPGELFF
NA	NA	TRBV6-1	TRBJ1-2	TGTGCCAGCAGTGCCCTGGGGGAGGATGGCTACACCTTC	CASSALGEDGYTF
NA	NA	TRBV9	TRBJ1-1	TGTGCCAGCAGCAACCCCCCGGGGAGTTCGAACACTGAAGCTTTCTTT	CASSNPPGSSNTEAFF
few	NA	TRBV10-3	TRBJ2-7	TGTGCCATCAGTGAGTCGATGCAGGGAACCCCCTACGAGCAGTACTTC	CAISESMQGTPYEQYF
NA	NA	TRBV2	TRBJ2-1	TGTGCCAGCAGTGATGAGGGGGAGCAGTTCTTC	CASSDEGEQFF
NA	NA	TRBV7-2	TRBJ1-5	TGTGCCAGCAGCTGGGAGGCCAAGGGGCCGCCCCAGCATTTT	CASSWEAKGPPQHF
NA	NA	TRBV2	TRBJ1-5	TGTGCCAGCAGTACGGGGTCATATAGCAATCAGCCCCAGCATTTT	CASSTGSYSNQPQHF
NA	NA	TRBV14	TRBJ2-1	TGTGCCAGCAGCCAAGGGGTCGGACAGCCCTACAATGAGCAGTTCTTC	CASSQGVGQPYNEQFF
NA	NA	TRBV5-4	TRBJ1-2	TGTGCCAGCAGCTCTAACATGGATGGCTACACCTTC	CASSSNMDGYTF
few	TRBD1	TRBV6-1	TRBJ2-3	TGTGCCACCCGCCGGGACAGGGGGTACCCAGATACGCAGTATTTT	CATRRDRGYPDTQYF
few	NA	TRBV18	TRBJ2-3	TGTGCCAGCTCACCCTCCCCTGATACGCAGTATTTT	CASSPSPDTQYF
NA	NA	TRBV27	TRBJ1-5	TGTGCCAGCTCCGCCCTCAATAGCAATCAGCCCCAGCATTTT	CASSALNSNQPQHF
NA	NA	TRBV4-3	TRBJ1-2	TGCGCCAGCAGCCAAGCTCTTAACGTGGGGCAGGGAAACTATGGCTACACCTTC	CASSQALNVGQGNYGYTF
few	NA	TRBV29-1	TRBJ1-3	TGCAGCGTTGCAGCGTCCTCCTCTGGAAACACCATATATTTT	CSVAASSSGNTIYF
NA	NA	TRBV5-1	TRBJ2-7	TGCGCCAGCAGCTTCCGGGACGACTCCTACGAGCAGTACTTC	CASSFRDDSYEQYF
NA	TRBD2	TRBV4-1	TRBJ2-1	TGCGCCAGCAGCCAAGAACCGGGGGGGCCCACCTACAATGAGCAGTTCTTC	CASSQEPGGPTYNEQFF
few	TRBD1	TRBV5-1	TRBJ1-2	TGCGCCAGCAGCTTGGCCGACAGGGACGGCTATGGCTACACCTTC	CASSLADRDGYGYTF
NA	NA	TRBV29-1	TRBJ2-4	TGCAGCGTTCGCTCTCGGGCAGGAAACATTCAGTACTTC	CSVRSRAGNIQYF
NA	TRBD1	TRBV2	TRBJ1-1	TGTGCCAGCAGAGACAGGGGGTTTAGCACTGAAGCTTTCTTT	CASRDRGFSTEAFF
NA	NA	TRBV5-1	TRBJ2-1	TGCGCCAGCAGCTCCCAACTAAGGGCGGATGAGCAGTTCTTC	CASSSQLRADEQFF
NA	NA	TRBV5-4	TRBJ1-1	TGTGCCAGCAGCTTGACGGAAGGCACTGAAGCTTTCTTT	CASSLTEGTEAFF
NA	NA	TRBV2	TRBJ1-2	TGTGCCAGCAGTGAAGGCTGGGCAGACTCCCAACTCTACACCTTC	CASSEGWADSQLYTF
few	NA	TRBV2	TRBJ1-1	TGTGCCAGCAGTGCCGACATGGGCACTGAAGCTTTCTTT	CASSADMGTEAFF
NA	NA	TRBV19	TRBJ2-3	TGTGCCAGTAGTATCCTACAGACAGATACGCAGTATTTT	CASSILQTDTQYF
many	NA	TRBV27	TRBJ2-6	TGTGCCAGCCTCCCCCTTGGAGGGTTTTCTGGGGCCAACGTCCTGACTTTC	CASLPLGGFSGANVLTF
NA	NA	TRBV29-1	TRBJ1-2	TGCAGCGTTGGGGAAGGGGCGCACGGCTACACCTTC	CSVGEGAHGYTF
NA	TRBD1	TRBV11-2	TRBJ2-3	TGTGCCAGCAGCCCCAGGACAGGGTTAGATACGCAGTATTTT	CASSPRTGLDTQYF